Sequencing of this TCR beta chain was carried out in a study of cytomegalovirus exposure and HLA in healthy donors. As regards this clone: Antigen: not known.

Use of 60 Vbeta and 13 Jbeta primers characterized the PCR. Profiling relied on immunoSEQ multiplex PCR, and the TCRdb table lists in-frame clones only, not all of them. The data show approximately 210,000 clones, with about 80% seen just once and 6% held by the top ten. Germline CDR1 and CDR2: SGHAT and FQDESV (reference sequence). Trimming stripped 5 bases from V and 5 bases from J, with 12 bases between. The CDR3 is made up of 13 amino acids. Study-wide points: A classifier reportedly called cytomegalovirus status with high sensitivity and specificity.

The sequence was obtained from a middle-aged man in good health and CMV-seropositive. The sequenced sample was PBMCs. V and J are TRBV11-1 and TRBJ2-5, with D maybe TRBD2 (6 bases). CDR3 sequence (DNA): TGTGCCAGCAGCCGCCAAGGGAGGGAGACCCAGTACTTC. Translating it yields CASSRQGRETQYF.